The 27 T cell receptor beta chains below come from one sample, sequenced in a study of graft-versus-host responses after intestinal transplantation. The table came from immunoSEQ multiplex PCR; TCRdb's copy has only in-frame clones and leaves some out. The sample yields tens of thousands of clones, roughly 93% seen once. What these receptors recognize is not known. Sequenced here: unstimulated CD8+ T cells sorted from spleen or lymph node cells, sampled before transplant. These receptors were collected from a human donor who was the organ donor for an intestinal transplant.

This sequence joins TRBV28 and TRBJ1-2; a weak D match, TRBD1 (5 bases). The V gene's germline CDR1 is MDHEN and CDR2 SYDVKM. Trimming removed 4 bases at V and 4 bases at J, with 19 bases between. The CDR3 runs to 16 residues. CDR3 in DNA: TGTGCCAGCAGTTCTCCGACAGAACGATCGGCCTATGGCTACACCTTC. It is translated as CASSSPTERSAYGYTF.

The CDR3 loop is CAISPVQGQGPLYNEQFF. The CDR3 coding sequence is TGTGCCATCAGCCCCGTCCAGGGGCAGGGACCCCTTTACAATGAGCAGTTCTTC. V usage is TRBV10-3 and J usage is TRBJ2-1, with D perhaps TRBD1 (6 bases). Germline V gene data show CDR1 as ENHRY and CDR2 as SYGVKD. Trimming removed 6 bases at V and 4 bases at J, with 25 bases between. The CDR3 is 18 residues long.

The J gene is TRBJ2-7, the V gene TRBV27; a possible D gene is TRBD2 (6 bases). The CDR3 is made up of 14 amino acids. Trimming shortened V by 3 bases and J by 1 base, and 10 bases separated the two germline ends. CDR1 is MNHEY, CDR2 SMNVEV, per germline (reference sequence). Here the CDR3 reads CASSFASGSYEQYF. In nucleotides, the CDR3 is TGTGCCAGCAGTTTCGCCAGCGGGTCCTACGAGCAGTACTTC.

This chain joins TRBV4-2 and TRBJ2-7; 7 positions match TRBD2. The CDR3 sequence is 17 residues long. Germline-derived CDR1 and CDR2 are LGHNA and YNFKEQ. Trimming at V came to 1 base and at J to 7 bases, leaving 16 bases not matched to a gene. The CDR3 bases are TGTGCCAGCAGCCAAGGGGCGTGGCGGGGGTCTCAAAGGGAGCAGTACTTC. Protein product: CASSQGAWRGSQREQYF.

This chain uses TRBV7-3 with TRBJ2-3, with TRBD2 identical over 12 bases. The junction had 4 bases not matched to a gene; V was cut back by 4 bases and J by 5 bases. The germline V gene encodes CDR1 SGHTA and CDR2 FQGTGA. There are 15 residues in the CDR3. The CDR3 loop is CASSSSGGARDTQYF. The CDR3, as DNA: TGTGCCAGCAGCTCTAGCGGGGGGGCTAGAGATACGCAGTATTTT.

The chain recombines TRBV5-1 with TRBJ2-1, with TRBD2 matching over 10 bases. Germline lookup yields CDR1 SGHRS and CDR2 YFSETQ. Unmatched junction bases numbered 9, after V lost 6 bases and J lost 3 bases. The CDR3 has 16 amino acids. DNA for the CDR3: TGCGCCAGCACCTATTCCGGGACTAGCGTCTACAATGAGCAGTTCTTC. Its translation: CASTYSGTSVYNEQFF.

About this clone: One end of the junction varies from germline; a read error may be responsible. The same CDR3 arises from other DNA sequences in this sample as well. The chain uses TRBV9 and TRBJ2-3; D is perhaps TRBD2 (5 bases). The CDR3 totals 13 residues. The germline V gene has CDR1 SGDLS and CDR2 YYNGEE. CDR3 DNA sequence: TGTGCCAGTAGCGTTGACTCCACAGATACGCAGTATTTT. Translation: CASSVDSTDTQYF.

This CDR3 is CASSVGRGTPLRKQYF. The CDR3 bases are TGTGCCAGCAGCGTAGGTAGGGGGACCCCTCTACGCAAGCAGTACTTC. The chain carries TRBV9 and TRBJ2-7, with D possibly being TRBD1 (6 bases). The V gene's germline CDR1 is SGDLS and CDR2 YYNGEE. The CDR3 consists of 16 residues. Trimming pared 0 bases from V and 8 bases from J, leaving 21 bases between.

This chain joins TRBV4-2 and TRBJ2-2; D remains ambiguous. CDR1 LGHNA and CDR2 YNFKEQ come from the germline V gene. The CDR3 has 17 amino acids. V lost 1 base and J lost 1, with 13 bases in between. Written as DNA, the CDR3 is TGTGCCAGCAGCCAAGGGGCTTTTTGGGTGAACACCGGGGAGCTGTTTTTT. Protein product: CASSQGAFWVNTGELFF.

The V gene is TRBV18, the J gene TRBJ2-6; TRBD2 might be the D (6 bases). V was cut by 6 bases and J by 3 bases, with 21 bases left in between. CDR1 and CDR2 (germline): KGHSH, LQKENI. The CDR3 is 18 residues long. The CDR3 sequence is CASSPSPGGENGANVLTF. The CDR3 DNA reads TGTGCCAGCTCCCCCAGCCCCGGGGGAGAGAATGGGGCCAACGTCCTGACTTTC.

The chain joins TRBV7-9 to TRBJ1-1, with no clear D. The V gene's germline CDR1 is SEHNR and CDR2 FQNEAQ (reference sequence). The V end was cut by 7 bases, the J end by 4 bases, with 10 bases between. There are 12 residues in the CDR3. The CDR3 nucleotides are TGTGCCAGCACCCAGCGGGGCACTGAAGCTTTCTTT. Encoded protein: CASTQRGTEAFF.

The J gene is TRBJ1-1, the V gene TRBV5-1; no clear D gene. Germline V gene data show CDR1 as SGHRS and CDR2 as YFSETQ. The CDR3 has 13 amino acids. V was clipped by 0 bases and J by 1 base, with 4 bases between them. CDR3 DNA: TGCGCCAGCAGCTTGGGGAGGAACACTGAAGCTTTCTTT. Protein sequence: CASSLGRNTEAFF.

J is TRBJ1-1 and V is TRBV6-5, with a possible D match to TRBD1 (5 bases). The CDR3 covers 13 residues. The V gene's germline CDR1 is MNHEY and CDR2 SVGAGI. Trimming shortened V by 2 bases and J by 11 bases, and 15 bases separated the two germline ends. CDR3 coding DNA: TGTGCCAGCAGTTACAAGGAGGGGCGCTGGGCTTTCTTT. This sequence encodes CASSYKEGRWAFF.

As regards this clone: Germline and junction disagree at one end, which may indicate a read error. The chain carries TRBV6-5 and TRBJ2-3, with TRBD2 matching 7 bases. This CDR3 has 15 amino acids. Germline CDR1 and CDR2: MNHEY and SVGAGI. The CDR3 nucleotides are TGTGCCCGCAGTTCCCTGGGGGGGGTTAAGGATACGCAGTATTTT. Translated: CARSSLGGVKDTQYF.

V usage is TRBV7-2 and J usage is TRBJ1-2; TRBD1 might be the D (6 bases). The germline V gene has CDR1 SGHTA and CDR2 FQGNSA. This CDR3 region has 16 residues. Trimming stripped 1 base from V and 3 bases from J, with 15 bases between. CDR3 loop: CASSLEGGRAYYGYTF. The CDR3 nucleotides are TGTGCCAGCAGCTTAGAGGGGGGGCGCGCGTACTATGGCTACACCTTC. The whole variable domain, remainder taken from reference TRBV7-2 and TRBJ1-2, is GAGVSQSPSNKVTEKGKDVELRCDPISGHTALYWYRQSLGQGLEFLIYFQGNSAPDKSGLPSDRFSAERTGGSVSTLTIQRTQQEDSAVYLCASSLEGGRAYYGYTFGSGTRLTVV.

This sequence joins TRBV27 and TRBJ2-5; tentative D call: TRBD2 (5 bases). The V end lost 1 base, the J end lost 10 bases, and 13 bases lay between the germline ends. Germline V lookup: CDR1 MNHEY, CDR2 SMNVEV (reference sequence). The CDR3 extends over 13 amino acids. The CDR3 is CASSLFIGEGQYF. The DNA for the CDR3 is TGTGCCAGCAGTTTATTCATTGGTGAGGGCCAGTACTTC.

V is TRBV9 and J is TRBJ1-6; D not resolved. This CDR3 is 19 amino acids long. The germline gives CDR1 SGDLS, CDR2 YYNGEE. Trimming pared 3 bases from V and 0 bases from J, leaving 19 bases between. The DNA for the CDR3 is TGTGCCAGCAGCGCTCCAGGTGATACAACGAGCTCCTATAATTCACCCCTCCACTTT. Its translation is CASSAPGDTTSSYNSPLHF.

The chain has TRBV11-2 and TRBJ2-1; 7 nucleotides line up with TRBD1. Germline lookup yields CDR1 SGHAT and CDR2 FQNNGV. There are 15 residues in the CDR3. V dropped 3 bases and J dropped 7; count of bases not matched to a gene: 9. The CDR3 coding sequence is TGTGCCAGCAGCTTTCAGGGGGTGGGTAAGAATGAGCAGTTCTTC. As protein: CASSFQGVGKNEQFF. Together with reference TRBV11-2 and TRBJ2-1, the CDR3 gives the full variable domain: EAGVAQSPRYKIIEKRQSVAFWCNPISGHATLYWYQQILGQGPKLLIQFQNNGVVDDSQLPKDRFSAERLKGVDSTLKIQPAKLEDSAVYLCASSFQGVGKNEQFFGPGTRLTVL.

The chain links TRBV28 to TRBJ2-5; TRBD2 aligns across 11 bases. Losses at the gene ends were 5 bases for V and 4 bases for J; bases not matched to a gene: 12. The germline V gene encodes CDR1 MDHEN and CDR2 SYDVKM. The CDR3 is 17 amino acids. The DNA of the CDR3 is TGTGCCAGCAGTACAGAGACTAGCGGGATAAGCGGAGAGACCCAGTACTTC. It translates to CASSTETSGISGETQYF.

This rearrangement joins TRBV29-1 to TRBJ2-2; unclear D gene. CDR1 is SQVTM and CDR2 is ANQGSEA in the germline V gene. Trimming stripped 0 bases from V and 0 bases from J, with 11 bases between. The CDR3 sequence is 16 residues long. DNA for the CDR3: TGCAGCGTTGAAGATCGGTCTCTCGCGAACACCGGGGAGCTGTTTTTT. Translation: CSVEDRSLANTGELFF.

The chain has TRBV19 and TRBJ1-2; 10 bases are shared with TRBD1. J lost 7 bases, V lost 3 bases, and 5 bases had no gene match. Germline V lookup: CDR1 LNHDA, CDR2 SQIVND (reference sequence). This CDR3 comprises 14 residues. CDR3 loop: CASSMGTGVGGYTF. DNA for the CDR3: TGTGCCAGTAGTATGGGGACAGGGGTTGGTGGCTACACCTTC.

The chain combines TRBV5-1 with TRBJ2-2, with D perhaps matching TRBD1 (6 bases). Germline V gene data show CDR1 as SGHRS and CDR2 as YFSETQ. V was clipped by 4 bases and J by 9 bases, with 16 bases between them. CDR3 length equals 14 residues. The CDR3 sequence: CASSPQGPARELFF. The DNA for the CDR3 is TGCGCCAGCAGCCCCCAGGGGCCGGCAAGGGAGCTGTTTTTT.

The J gene is TRBJ2-1, the V gene TRBV6-4, with 7 bases aligning to TRBD2. Germline V gives CDR1 MRHNA, CDR2 SNTAGT. This CDR3 is 12 amino acids long. V was pared by 2 bases and J by 10 bases, with 2 bases of the junction left unmatched. For the CDR3, the DNA is TGTGCCAGCAGTGACAATAGCGGGGAGCAGTTCTTC. Protein sequence: CASSDNSGEQFF.

The count of this clone is one. The chain combines TRBV25-1 with TRBJ2-7; possible D gene TRBD2, 5 bases. Germline CDR1 is MGHDK and CDR2 is SYGVNS. V was clipped by 4 bases and J by 3 bases, with 7 bases between them. The CDR3 runs 12 residues. CDR3 coding DNA: TGTGCCAGCAGTGCCGGGGTCTACGAGCAGTACTTC. Translated: CASSAGVYEQYF.

In the case of this clone: The same CDR3 arises from other DNA sequences in this sample as well. The chain links TRBV15 to TRBJ2-7, with 7 nucleotides matching TRBD2. V lost 3 bases, J lost 0 bases, and 11 bases stayed unmatched. The germline V gene encodes CDR1 LNHNV and CDR2 YYDKDF (reference sequence). The CDR3 covers 17 residues. CDR3 nucleotides: TGTGCCACCAGCAGTGCCGGACTAGGACGGGCCTCCTACGAGCAGTACTTC. Translating it yields CATSSAGLGRASYEQYF.

The V and J genes are TRBV7-2 and TRBJ1-4; 7 nucleotides line up with TRBD1. The CDR3 length is 14 residues. CDR1 and CDR2 (germline): SGHTA, FQGNSA. V lost 7 bases and J lost 10; bases outside the gene matches: 12. The CDR3 loop is CASTTQGNGGKLFF. The CDR3 bases are TGTGCCAGCACGACACAGGGGAACGGGGGAAAACTGTTTTTT.

The rearrangement uses TRBV27 and TRBJ1-5, with a possible D match to TRBD1 (5 bases). This CDR3 comprises 16 residues. CDR1 and CDR2 from the germline V gene are MNHEY and SMNVEV (reference sequence). V was trimmed by 4 bases and J by 1 base, leaving 14 bases between them. CDR3 DNA sequence: TGTGCCAGCAGTTCCGATGGGGCCAGAAGCAATCAGCCCCAGCATTTT. Translated, it gives CASSSDGARSNQPQHF.